A selection of T cell receptor beta chains follows, all from one sample in a study of CDR3 diversity in severe acne. TCRdb processed the PCR reads anew with MiXCR; each CDR3 protein has one entry. The sample records about 90,000 distinct CDR3 sequences, 45% to 55% being singletons. Sequencing was carried out using blood. Every receptor here comes from a male donor in good health, serving as a control. Both conserved end residues are trimmed from each CDR3. A D gene is named only where the DNA matches it firmly.

j_call v_call d_call cdr3_aa
TRBJ1-1 TRBV2 NA ASRTGTEAF
TRBJ2-7 TRBV7-9 NA ASSPASVSYEQY
TRBJ2-7 TRBV2 NA ASSEYPGSSYEQY
TRBJ2-7 TRBV24-1 NA ATSDLRQSCEQY
TRBJ2-7 TRBV12-3/TRBV12-4 TRBD2 ASTLRASGSPSYEQY
TRBJ2-6 TRBV10-3 NA ASMVSPSGANVLT
TRBJ1-1 TRBV29-1 NA SVEEVTDEAF
TRBJ2-7 TRBV4-2 NA ASSQVGDSYEQY
TRBJ2-5 TRBV6-1 NA ASSGGLADETQY
TRBJ2-7 TRBV4-2 TRBD1 ASSQAGQGKGEQY
TRBJ2-7 TRBV5-1 TRBD1 ASSLAGHVGQGHREQY